The rows below give T cell receptor beta chains drawn from one sample of a study of CD8 T cells in ankylosing spondylitis. Each CDR3 protein gets one entry after TCRdb re-called the 5' RACE reads with MiXCR. The sample lists roughly 450,000 distinct CDR3 sequences, 25% to 30% occurring once. Sequenced: blood, either unsorted or a sorted T cell fraction (not recorded which). Receptors were obtained from a male donor with ankylosing spondylitis. Both conserved end residues are part of each CDR3. Fields, in order: clone size, D gene, J gene, V gene, CDR3 DNA, CDR3 protein. A D gene is named only where the DNA matches it firmly. A clone size is listed for some rows: how often the clone was seen (once, few, many), or a class if it is expanded.

clone_size: -; d_call: TRBD1; j_call: TRBJ2-7; v_call: TRBV29-1; cdr3_nt: TGCAGCGTTGGAGAGGGACAGGGGGCGAGGGAGCAGTACTTC; cdr3_aa: CSVGEGQGAREQYF
clone_size: -; d_call: -; j_call: TRBJ1-4; v_call: TRBV11-2; cdr3_nt: TGTGCCAGCAGCTTCGATGGGGGGGCTTCAGGGCCTTTTGAAAAACTGTTTTTT; cdr3_aa: CASSFDGGASGPFEKLFF
clone_size: few; d_call: TRBD2; j_call: TRBJ2-1; v_call: TRBV7-8; cdr3_nt: TGTGCCAGCAGCTCCCTACGACTAGCAGCCTACAATGAGCAGTTCTTC; cdr3_aa: CASSSLRLAAYNEQFF
clone_size: -; d_call: -; j_call: TRBJ2-1; v_call: TRBV2; cdr3_nt: TGTGCCAGCAGTGAAGTAACAGGACACTACAATGAGCAGTTCTTC; cdr3_aa: CASSEVTGHYNEQFF
clone_size: few; d_call: TRBD1; j_call: TRBJ2-5; v_call: TRBV10-3; cdr3_nt: TGTGCCATCAGATCGGACAGGGGTCGAGAGACCCAGTACTTC; cdr3_aa: CAIRSDRGRETQYF
clone_size: -; d_call: TRBD2; j_call: TRBJ2-5; v_call: TRBV12-3/TRBV12-4; cdr3_nt: TGTGCCACTAGTAAGGGACTAGAGGAGACCCAGTACTTC; cdr3_aa: CATSKGLEETQYF
clone_size: -; d_call: -; j_call: TRBJ2-1; v_call: TRBV10-3; cdr3_nt: TGTGCCATCAGTGAGAGTAGAAATGAGCAGTTCTTC; cdr3_aa: CAISESRNEQFF
clone_size: many; d_call: -; j_call: TRBJ2-1; v_call: TRBV12-3/TRBV12-4; cdr3_nt: TGTGCCAGCATCAATTATGCTGAGCAGTTCTTC; cdr3_aa: CASINYAEQFF
clone_size: -; d_call: -; j_call: TRBJ2-5; v_call: TRBV12-5; cdr3_nt: TGTGCTAGTGCCTTAACTAGTTCAGAGACCCAGTACTTC; cdr3_aa: CASALTSSETQYF
clone_size: -; d_call: -; j_call: TRBJ1-1; v_call: TRBV20-1; cdr3_nt: TGCAGTTGGGCGGGTAACATGAACACTGAAGCTTTCTTT; cdr3_aa: CSWAGNMNTEAFF
clone_size: -; d_call: -; j_call: TRBJ1-4; v_call: TRBV7-9; cdr3_nt: TGTGCCAGCAGCTTTTCGGGAGGCGGGGATGAAAAACTGTTTTTT; cdr3_aa: CASSFSGGGDEKLFF
clone_size: many; d_call: -; j_call: TRBJ1-1; v_call: TRBV12-3/TRBV12-4; cdr3_nt: TGTGCCAGCAGTTCTAGGGAGAGGACTGAAGCTTTCTTT; cdr3_aa: CASSSRERTEAFF
clone_size: -; d_call: TRBD2; j_call: TRBJ2-3; v_call: TRBV3-1; cdr3_nt: TGTGCCAGCAGCCCCCCCCTAGCGGGAGCTAGAGATACGCAGTATTTT; cdr3_aa: CASSPPLAGARDTQYF
clone_size: many; d_call: TRBD2; j_call: TRBJ2-1; v_call: TRBV12-3/TRBV12-4; cdr3_nt: TGTGCCAGCCGACTAGCGGGAGGTGGTAATGAGCAGTTCTTC; cdr3_aa: CASRLAGGGNEQFF
clone_size: few; d_call: TRBD1; j_call: TRBJ1-5; v_call: TRBV4-2; cdr3_nt: TGTGCCAGCAGCCAAAACCGGGACAGGGATCAGCCCCAGCATTTT; cdr3_aa: CASSQNRDRDQPQHF
clone_size: few; d_call: -; j_call: TRBJ2-1; v_call: TRBV5-1; cdr3_nt: TGCGCCAGCAGCTTGGCTCTAGCGTCCGGTGAGCAGTTCTTC; cdr3_aa: CASSLALASGEQFF
clone_size: -; d_call: TRBD1; j_call: TRBJ2-7; v_call: TRBV12-3/TRBV12-4; cdr3_nt: TGTGCCAGCAGTTTAGGTCCGGGACAGGTGACCTACGAGCAGTACTTC; cdr3_aa: CASSLGPGQVTYEQYF
clone_size: -; d_call: -; j_call: TRBJ2-2; v_call: TRBV27; cdr3_nt: TGTGCCAGCAGAGCGGCGAACACCGGGGAGCTGTTTTTT; cdr3_aa: CASRAANTGELFF
clone_size: -; d_call: -; j_call: TRBJ2-3; v_call: TRBV7-2; cdr3_nt: TGTGCCAGCAGCCCCGAGGTGGGAGCGGGCCCAGATACGCAGTATTTT; cdr3_aa: CASSPEVGAGPDTQYF
clone_size: -; d_call: -; j_call: TRBJ2-3; v_call: TRBV4-2; cdr3_nt: TGTGCCAGCAGCCACGGCACTAGCAGCAATACAGATACGCAGTATTTT; cdr3_aa: CASSHGTSSNTDTQYF
clone_size: -; d_call: -; j_call: TRBJ1-2; v_call: TRBV5-6; cdr3_nt: TGTGCCAGCAGCTCTATCGGGCAGCTCTATGGCTACACCTTC; cdr3_aa: CASSSIGQLYGYTF
clone_size: -; d_call: -; j_call: TRBJ2-4; v_call: TRBV5-5; cdr3_nt: TGTGCCAGCAGAACGACAGGGGAGGGCATTCAGTACTTC; cdr3_aa: CASRTTGEGIQYF
clone_size: -; d_call: TRBD2; j_call: TRBJ2-1; v_call: TRBV11-2; cdr3_nt: TGTGCCAGCAGCCAACGGCTAGCGGGAGTGATGGGCAATGAGCAGTTCTTC; cdr3_aa: CASSQRLAGVMGNEQFF
clone_size: -; d_call: -; j_call: TRBJ1-4; v_call: TRBV29-1; cdr3_nt: TGCAGCGTTGATTTAGGGGTCGGTGAAAAACTGTTTTTT; cdr3_aa: CSVDLGVGEKLFF
clone_size: -; d_call: -; j_call: TRBJ1-5; v_call: TRBV11-2; cdr3_nt: TGTGCCAGCAGCACCGGGACACAGGATTATCAGCCCCAGCATTTT; cdr3_aa: CASSTGTQDYQPQHF
clone_size: -; d_call: -; j_call: TRBJ2-1; v_call: TRBV6-1; cdr3_nt: TGTGCCAGCCGTGGGTTCTCCTACAATGAGCAGTTCTTC; cdr3_aa: CASRGFSYNEQFF
clone_size: many; d_call: -; j_call: TRBJ2-3; v_call: TRBV11-2; cdr3_nt: TGTGCCAGCAGCTCCCTGTGGCGGAACACAGATACGCAGTATTTT; cdr3_aa: CASSSLWRNTDTQYF
clone_size: many; d_call: -; j_call: TRBJ2-1; v_call: TRBV10-3; cdr3_nt: TGTGCCATCAGTGAGTCGGGCGGCAATGAGCAGTTCTTC; cdr3_aa: CAISESGGNEQFF
clone_size: few; d_call: -; j_call: TRBJ1-1; v_call: TRBV5-1; cdr3_nt: TGCGCCAGCAGGGCTGAAGCTTTCTTT; cdr3_aa: CASRAEAFF
clone_size: few; d_call: TRBD1; j_call: TRBJ2-1; v_call: TRBV28; cdr3_nt: TGTGCCAGCAGTTTAAGGTGGGACAGAGGCTACAATGAGCAGTTCTTC; cdr3_aa: CASSLRWDRGYNEQFF
clone_size: -; d_call: TRBD2; j_call: TRBJ2-1; v_call: TRBV6-5; cdr3_nt: TGTGCCAGCAGTTACCCGGGACTAGCGCACAATGAGCAGTTCTTC; cdr3_aa: CASSYPGLAHNEQFF
clone_size: few; d_call: -; j_call: TRBJ1-1; v_call: TRBV12-3/TRBV12-4; cdr3_nt: TGTGCCAGCACCGACTGGGGCACTGAAGCTTTCTTT; cdr3_aa: CASTDWGTEAFF